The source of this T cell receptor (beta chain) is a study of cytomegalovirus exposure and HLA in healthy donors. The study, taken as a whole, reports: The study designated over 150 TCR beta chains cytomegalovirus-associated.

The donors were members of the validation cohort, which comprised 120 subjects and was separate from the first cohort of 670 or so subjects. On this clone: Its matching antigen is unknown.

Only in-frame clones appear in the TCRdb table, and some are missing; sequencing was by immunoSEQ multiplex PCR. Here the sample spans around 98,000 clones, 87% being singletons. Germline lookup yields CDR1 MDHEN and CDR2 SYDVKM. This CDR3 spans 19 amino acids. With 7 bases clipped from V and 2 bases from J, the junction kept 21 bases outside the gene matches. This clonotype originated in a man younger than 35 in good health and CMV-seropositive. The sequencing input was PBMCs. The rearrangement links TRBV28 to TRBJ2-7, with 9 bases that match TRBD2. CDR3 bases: TGTGCCAGCACCCCTGGCGGGGGGGGCGGGTTGGGTAGGACCTACGAGCAGTACTTC. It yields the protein CASTPGGGGGLGRTYEQYF.